A selection of T cell receptor beta chains follows, all from one sample in a study of T-cell memory formation after mild COVID-19. Each CDR3 protein is one row after TCRdb ran MiXCR on the 5' RACE reads. The sample lists around 130,000 distinct CDR3 sequences; 14% were seen once. The specimen sequenced was PBMCs or a T cell subset sorted from them (not recorded which). The receptors come from an adult woman who had mild COVID-19 (a few samples of this study predate the infection). Cell type and time point are not known. Each CDR3 is given with its conserved first and last residue. Each record gives: D gene, CDR3 length, clone size, V gene, J gene, CDR3 protein, CDR3 DNA. D genes are given only for firm matches. Part of the rows lack a size; the others show once, few, many or a class for expanded clones.

TRBD1	15	many	TRBV7-6	TRBJ2-1	CASSLKGASYNEQFF	TGTGCCAGCAGCTTAAAGGGGGCGTCCTACAATGAGCAGTTCTTC
-	15	-	TRBV4-3	TRBJ2-7	CASSQEAGPAVGQYF	TGCGCCAGCAGCCAAGAGGCAGGGCCTGCGGTCGGGCAGTACTTC
-	14	few	TRBV5-8	TRBJ2-2	CASSFWVGRGELFF	TGTGCCAGCAGCTTCTGGGTAGGAAGAGGGGAGCTGTTTTTT
-	15	-	TRBV7-2	TRBJ1-4	CASSSEEGSLEKLFF	TGTGCCAGCAGCTCCGAAGAGGGGAGTTTGGAAAAACTGTTTTTT
-	14	few	TRBV4-1	TRBJ1-2	CASSHTRDNYGYTF	TGCGCCAGCAGCCATACCAGGGATAACTATGGCTACACCTTC
TRBD2	12	-	TRBV30	TRBJ2-7	CAWTSGTYEQYF	TGTGCCTGGACTAGCGGGACTTACGAGCAGTACTTC
-	17	-	TRBV9	TRBJ2-2	CASSVALGGSRDGELFF	TGTGCCAGCAGCGTAGCTCTGGGGGGCAGCCGAGACGGGGAGCTGTTTTTT
TRBD2	15	-	TRBV9	TRBJ2-1	CASTLASGAYNEQFF	TGTGCCAGCACCCTAGCTAGCGGAGCTTACAATGAGCAGTTCTTC
-	16	few	TRBV5-1	TRBJ2-1	CASSPTRSTSYNEQFF	TGCGCCAGCAGCCCCACGCGGAGCACCTCCTACAATGAGCAGTTCTTC
-	14	-	TRBV6-1	TRBJ1-4	CASSDRGLNEKLFF	TGTGCCAGCAGTGATCGGGGCCTTAATGAAAAACTGTTTTTT
-	18	many	TRBV20-1	TRBJ1-5	CSARDMASGVYSNQPQHF	TGCAGTGCTAGAGATATGGCTAGCGGGGTGTATAGCAATCAGCCCCAGCATTTT
-	13	few	TRBV29-1	TRBJ2-1	CSVDRDNDHEQFF	TGCAGCGTTGATCGGGACAACGACCATGAGCAGTTCTTC
TRBD1	16	few	TRBV20-1	TRBJ2-5	CSAETPPGQGARTQYF	TGCAGTGCTGAGACCCCCCCGGGACAGGGGGCGCGGACCCAGTACTTC
-	16	-	TRBV11-2	TRBJ2-6	CASSLEWSSGANVLTF	TGTGCCAGCAGCTTAGAATGGAGTTCTGGGGCCAACGTCCTGACTTTC
-	15	few	TRBV4-3	TRBJ2-2	CASSPPSGRTGELFF	TGCGCCAGCAGCCCCCCTTCCGGGCGCACCGGGGAGCTGTTTTTT
-	16	-	TRBV12-3/TRBV12-4	TRBJ1-2	CASSLTWGGPLYGYTF	TGTGCCAGCAGTCTAACATGGGGGGGCCCACTCTATGGCTACACCTTC
TRBD2	16	few	TRBV6-4	TRBJ2-1	CASSDSERGDYNEQFF	TGTGCCAGCAGTGACTCAGAGCGGGGGGACTACAATGAGCAGTTCTTC
TRBD2	17	few	TRBV6-5	TRBJ2-1	CASSFVPAGGPYNEQFF	TGTGCCAGCAGTTTCGTACCAGCGGGAGGGCCCTACAATGAGCAGTTCTTC
-	13	-	TRBV30	TRBJ2-7	CAWGQGSFHEQYF	TGTGCCTGGGGGCAGGGTTCGTTCCACGAGCAGTACTTC
TRBD2	14	-	TRBV12-3/TRBV12-4	TRBJ2-1	CASSLGGGYNEQFF	TGTGCCAGCAGTTTGGGCGGGGGGTACAATGAGCAGTTCTTC
-	11	many	TRBV12-3/TRBV12-4	TRBJ2-5	CASSSEETQYF	TGTGCCAGCAGTTCGGAGGAGACCCAGTACTTC
-	11	few	TRBV5-1	TRBJ1-1	CASSSPLSREF	TGCGCCAGCAGCTCGCCGCTGAGCAGGGAGTTT
-	14	-	TRBV7-9	TRBJ2-7	CASSLRASLYEQYF	TGTGCCAGCAGCTTACGGGCCTCTCTCTACGAGCAGTACTTC
TRBD1	13	-	TRBV15	TRBJ1-2	CATSRMTGYGYTF	TGTGCCACCAGCAGGATGACAGGGTATGGCTACACCTTC
-	15	-	TRBV9	TRBJ2-2	CASSVDGSDTGELFF	TGTGCCAGCAGCGTAGACGGGAGCGACACCGGGGAGCTGTTTTTT
-	18	-	TRBV20-1	TRBJ1-3	CSARAIGSGAFSGNTIYF	TGCAGTGCTAGGGCGATAGGGTCAGGGGCTTTCTCTGGAAACACCATATATTTT
-	14	-	TRBV15	TRBJ1-4	CATSRGGLNEKLFF	TGTGCCACCAGCAGAGGGGGGCTTAATGAAAAACTGTTTTTT
-	15	-	TRBV4-1	TRBJ1-1	CASSPLVRGNTEAFF	TGCGCCAGCAGCCCCCTCGTTCGGGGTAACACTGAAGCTTTCTTT
-	18	-	TRBV5-4	TRBJ2-1	CASSSRAWDPHSYNEQFF	TGTGCCAGCAGCTCCCGGGCTTGGGATCCTCACTCCTACAATGAGCAGTTCTTC
-	15	few	TRBV20-1	TRBJ1-1	CSARDWDRDFPEAFF	TGCAGTGCTAGAGATTGGGATCGGGACTTCCCTGAAGCTTTCTTT
TRBD1	16	-	TRBV6-4	TRBJ2-1	CASSEAGGASYNEQFF	TGTGCCAGCAGTGAGGCAGGGGGCGCCTCCTACAATGAGCAGTTCTTC
TRBD1	15	few	TRBV9	TRBJ2-5	CASSVDGTAEETQYF	TGTGCCAGCAGCGTAGATGGGACAGCGGAAGAGACCCAGTACTTC
TRBD1	17	few	TRBV4-3	TRBJ2-1	CASSQAIRDRVYNEQFF	TGCGCCAGCAGCCAAGCGATAAGGGACAGGGTCTACAATGAGCAGTTCTTC
-	13	-	TRBV6-6	TRBJ1-1	CASSPSTNTEAFF	TGTGCCAGCAGCCCCTCGACGAACACTGAAGCTTTCTTT
-	12	few	TRBV9	TRBJ1-2	CASSVGTDGYTF	TGTGCCAGCAGCGTAGGCACAGATGGCTACACCTTC
TRBD1	14	few	TRBV12-3/TRBV12-4	TRBJ2-1	CASSGQGGYNEQFF	TGTGCCAGCAGTGGACAGGGGGGGTACAATGAGCAGTTCTTC
-	13	-	TRBV2	TRBJ2-1	CASERSSYNEQFF	TGTGCCAGTGAGCGGAGCTCCTACAATGAGCAGTTCTTC
-	15	few	TRBV7-6	TRBJ2-2	CASSFSGGRTGELFF	TGTGCCAGCAGCTTCAGTGGCGGCCGGACCGGGGAGCTGTTTTTT
TRBD1	16	-	TRBV30	TRBJ2-5	CAWSVLGQGFDETQYF	TGTGCCTGGAGTGTTCTGGGACAGGGATTTGATGAGACCCAGTACTTC
-	17	-	TRBV12-3/TRBV12-4	TRBJ2-3	CASTQPTGPRGTDTQYF	TGTGCCAGCACCCAACCGACCGGGCCCCGTGGCACAGATACGCAGTATTTT
-	14	-	TRBV9	TRBJ1-5	CASSGAGSNQPQHF	TGTGCCAGCAGCGGAGCGGGGAGCAATCAGCCCCAGCATTTT
-	14	-	TRBV16	TRBJ1-1	CASSQRGADTEAFF	TGTGCCAGCAGCCAGCGGGGGGCAGACACTGAAGCTTTCTTT
-	9	-	TRBV30	TRBJ1-2	CAWSAPFVF	TGTGCCTGGAGTGCCCCGTTTGTTTTC
-	17	few	TRBV12-3/TRBV12-4	TRBJ2-1	CASSPSGSLSSYNEQFF	TGTGCCAGCAGTCCCAGCGGGTCCTTAAGCTCCTACAATGAGCAGTTCTTC
-	13	few	TRBV24-1	TRBJ2-2	CATSAARTGELFF	TGTGCCACCAGTGCGGCCCGTACCGGGGAGCTGTTTTTT
-	14	few	TRBV12-3/TRBV12-4	TRBJ2-1	CASSRDKSGNEQFF	TGTGCCAGCAGCCGGGACAAGTCCGGCAATGAGCAGTTCTTC
-	15	-	TRBV7-9	TRBJ2-3	CASSLRGIWADTQYF	TGTGCCAGCAGCCTCCGGGGCATTTGGGCAGATACGCAGTATTTT
TRBD1	14	-	TRBV11-2	TRBJ1-6	CASSLGQGRSPLHF	TGTGCCAGCAGCTTAGGACAGGGCCGGTCACCCCTCCACTTT
-	11	-	TRBV14	TRBJ2-1	CASSHGHEQFF	TGTGCCAGCAGCCATGGCCATGAGCAGTTCTTC
-	16	few	TRBV20-1	TRBJ1-1	CSASSSTYTKNTEAFF	TGCAGTGCTAGTAGCTCGACGTATACAAAGAACACTGAAGCTTTCTTT
TRBD2	15	few	TRBV12-3/TRBV12-4	TRBJ2-5	CASRGTSGDQETQYF	TGTGCCAGCAGAGGGACTAGCGGGGACCAAGAGACCCAGTACTTC
-	13	many	TRBV2	TRBJ1-2	CATNDGGISRWIF	TGTGCCACTAACGACGGTGGGATATCTCGGTGGATCTTC
TRBD2	15	-	TRBV12-3/TRBV12-4	TRBJ2-5	CASSPMAGVVGTQYF	TGTGCCAGCAGTCCCATGGCGGGGGTAGTGGGGACCCAGTACTTC
-	13	-	TRBV4-1	TRBJ2-3	CASSQLFTDTQYF	TGCGCCAGCAGCCAGTTATTCACAGATACGCAGTATTTT
-	15	-	TRBV3-1	TRBJ1-1	CASSQGWDGNTEAFF	TGTGCCAGCAGCCAAGGATGGGACGGCAACACTGAAGCTTTCTTT
-	12	few	TRBV29-1	TRBJ2-1	CSVESRYNEQFF	TGCAGCGTTGAAAGCAGATACAATGAGCAGTTCTTC
-	16	-	TRBV12-5	TRBJ2-7	CASGFIPTGGTYEQYF	TGTGCTAGTGGTTTTATTCCTACAGGAGGAACCTACGAGCAGTACTTC
TRBD1	15	few	TRBV3-1	TRBJ2-3	CASSAGTVNTDTQYF	TGTGCCAGCAGCGCCGGGACAGTAAACACAGATACGCAGTATTTT